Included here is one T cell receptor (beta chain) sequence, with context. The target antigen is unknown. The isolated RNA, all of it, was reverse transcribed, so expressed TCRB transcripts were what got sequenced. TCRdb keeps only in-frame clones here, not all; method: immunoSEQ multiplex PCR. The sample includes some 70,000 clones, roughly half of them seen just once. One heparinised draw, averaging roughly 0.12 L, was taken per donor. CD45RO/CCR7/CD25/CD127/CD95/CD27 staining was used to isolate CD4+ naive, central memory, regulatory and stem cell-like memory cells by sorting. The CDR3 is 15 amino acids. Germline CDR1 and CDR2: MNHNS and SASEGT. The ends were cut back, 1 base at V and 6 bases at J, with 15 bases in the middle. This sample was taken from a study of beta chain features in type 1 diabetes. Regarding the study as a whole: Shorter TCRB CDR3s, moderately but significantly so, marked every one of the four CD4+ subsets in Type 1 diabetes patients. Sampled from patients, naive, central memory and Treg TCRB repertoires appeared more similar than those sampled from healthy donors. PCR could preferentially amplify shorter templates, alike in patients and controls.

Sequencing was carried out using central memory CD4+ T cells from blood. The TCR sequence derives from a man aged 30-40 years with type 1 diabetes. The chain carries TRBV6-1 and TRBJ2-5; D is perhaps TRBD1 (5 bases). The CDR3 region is CASSEDPRAGKTQYF. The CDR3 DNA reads TGTGCCAGCAGTGAAGACCCACGGGCAGGGAAGACCCAGTACTTC.